This T cell receptor (beta chain) stems from a study of CD8 T cells in Susac syndrome. Germline CDR1 reads LGHDT; CDR2 reads YNNKEL (reference sequence). V lost 2 bases to trimming and J lost 1 base, with 8 bases between them. CDR3 length: 14 residues. An input of roughly 0.5 to 1 ug of RNA was subjected to reverse transcription using random hexamers. MiXCR, applied by TCRdb to the immunoSEQ multiplex PCR reads, yields one record per CDR3 protein. This table holds around 170,000 distinct CDR3 sequences, approximately 94% found once. The sample comprised CD4+ T cells from PBMCs. The chain is built from TRBV3-1 and TRBJ1-2; D gene uncertain. This TCR came from a human donor with Susac syndrome. The CDR3 is CASSQQMNNYGYTF. In nucleotides, the CDR3 is TGTGCCAGCAGCCAACAAATGAATAACTATGGCTACACCTTC.